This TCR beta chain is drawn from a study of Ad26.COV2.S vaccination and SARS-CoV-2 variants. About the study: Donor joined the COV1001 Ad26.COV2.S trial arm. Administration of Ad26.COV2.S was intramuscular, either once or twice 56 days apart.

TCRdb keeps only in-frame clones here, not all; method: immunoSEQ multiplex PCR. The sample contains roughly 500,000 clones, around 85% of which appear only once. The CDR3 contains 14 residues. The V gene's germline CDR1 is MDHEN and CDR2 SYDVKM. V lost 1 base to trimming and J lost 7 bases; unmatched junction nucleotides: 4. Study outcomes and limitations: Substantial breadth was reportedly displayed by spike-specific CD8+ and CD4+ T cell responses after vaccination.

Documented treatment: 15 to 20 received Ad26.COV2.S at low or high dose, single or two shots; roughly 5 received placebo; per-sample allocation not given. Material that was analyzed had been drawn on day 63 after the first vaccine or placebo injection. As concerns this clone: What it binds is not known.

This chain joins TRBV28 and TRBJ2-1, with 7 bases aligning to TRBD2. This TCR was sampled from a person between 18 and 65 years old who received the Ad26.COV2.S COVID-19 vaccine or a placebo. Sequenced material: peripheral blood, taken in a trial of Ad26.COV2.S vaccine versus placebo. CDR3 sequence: CASSLSAGANEQFF. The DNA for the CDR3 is TGTGCCAGCAGTTTATCTGCGGGAGCAAATGAGCAGTTCTTC.